This TCR beta chain was observed in a study of blood T cell repertoires in COVID-19. The overall study: COVID-19 samples, acute and convalescent, were from the United States, Italy and Spain. T cells, B-cell-depleted T cells, or PBMCs provided the cDNA or gDNA that served as material.

In the authors' workflow: Reference gene primer amplification gave nucleated cell count estimates. Assay used: immunoSEQ multiplex PCR; TCRdb lists only in-frame clones, some missing. The V and J calls and clone size are taken from that table; D and trimming were inferred from the DNA. The table shows 29,000 or so clones, with about 90% occurring only once. Only a few counts were recorded for this clone. Sequencing used peripheral blood. This sequence originates from a human donor in a cohort sampled during active COVID-19.

CDR3 amino acids: CASSPRDQGGGELFF. DNA for the CDR3: TGTGCCAGCAGCCCCCGGGACCAGGGGGGCGGGGAGCTGTTTTTT. The chain has TRBV9 and TRBJ2-2, with D possibly being TRBD1 (7 bases). This CDR3 has 15 amino acids. CDR1 is SGDLS, CDR2 YYNGEE, per germline. The ends were cut back, 4 bases at V and 7 bases at J, with 17 bases in the middle. Looking up the rest from reference TRBV9 and TRBJ2-2 gives the full variable domain: DSGVTQTPKHLITATGQRVTLRCSPRSGDLSVYWYQQSLDQGLQFLIQYYNGEERAKGNILERFSAQQFPDLHSELNLSSLELGDSALYFCASSPRDQGGGELFFGEGSRLTVL.